The TCR beta chain described here comes from a study of shared clonotypes between healthy human individuals. Germline CDR1 is MRHNA and CDR2 is SNTAGT. The V gene end was trimmed by 6 bases and the J gene end by 4 bases; junction bases not matched to a gene: 11. CDR3 length equals 16 residues. Only in-frame clones appear in the TCRdb table, and some are missing; sequencing was by immunoSEQ multiplex PCR. The data contain about 2.3 million clones, approximately 93% of them seen just once; the ten biggest clones take up about 0.39%. This receptor was identified in a young man in good health. Some clones in this sample may be carry-over from other donors' samples. The sample taken for sequencing was naive CD4+ T cells from PBMCs. Regarding subset: CD45RA+ positively selected. The chain uses TRBV6-4 and TRBJ2-2; 7 positions agree with TRBD2. CDR3 nucleotide sequence: TGTGCCAGCAGCGGGAGGCGAGGCTCCGGCACCGGGGAGCTGTTTTTT. It specifies CASSGRRGSGTGELFF.